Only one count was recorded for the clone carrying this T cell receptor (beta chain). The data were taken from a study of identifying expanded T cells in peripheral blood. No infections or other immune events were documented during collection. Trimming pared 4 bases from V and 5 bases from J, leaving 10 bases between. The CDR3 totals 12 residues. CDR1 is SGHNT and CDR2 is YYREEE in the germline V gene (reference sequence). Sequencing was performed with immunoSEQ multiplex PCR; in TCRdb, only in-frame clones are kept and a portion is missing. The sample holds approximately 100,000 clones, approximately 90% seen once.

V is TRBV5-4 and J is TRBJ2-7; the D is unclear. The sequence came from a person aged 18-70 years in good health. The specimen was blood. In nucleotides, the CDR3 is TGTGCCAGCAGCCCCGGTCTAGACGAGCAGTACTTC. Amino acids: CASSPGLDEQYF.